Listed below are T cell receptor beta chains from one sample, sequenced in a study of blood T cell repertoires in COVID-19. Data came from immunoSEQ multiplex PCR; TCRdb stores just in-frame clones and leaves some out. The sample shows approximately 68,000 clones, around 85% of them seen only once. The sample taken for sequencing was peripheral blood. The receptor set was obtained from a man aged 50 or older with active COVID-19. Both conserved end residues are part of each CDR3. D genes are given only for firm matches. Clone sizes are given selectively: once, few, many, or a class where the clone is expanded.

TRBJ1-6 TRBV18 14 NA NA TGTGCCAGCTCACCGGAAATCAGGGAATCACCCCTCCACTTT CASSPEIRESPLHF
TRBJ1-2 TRBV13 14 few NA TGTGCCAGCAACTCCCCAGGGGTTTCCTATGGCTACACCTTC CASNSPGVSYGYTF
TRBJ2-2 TRBV7-9 13 few NA TGTGCCAGCAGCTTCACACAAACCGGGGAGCTGTTTTTT CASSFTQTGELFF
TRBJ2-7 TRBV7-2 15 NA NA TGTGCCAGCAGCTTAGCGAAAGCTAATCAATACGAGCAGTACTTC CASSLAKANQYEQYF
TRBJ2-7 TRBV7-2 14 once TRBD1 TGTGCCAGCAGCTTTAGACAGGGATCACACGAGCAGTACTTC CASSFRQGSHEQYF
TRBJ1-2 TRBV19 12 few TRBD1 TGTGCCGTCGAAACAGGGGAGTCTGGCTACACCTTC CAVETGESGYTF
TRBJ1-5 TRBV19 17 NA TRBD1 TGTGCCAGTAGTACCTGGACAGGGGGATATAGCAATCAGCCCCAGCATTTT CASSTWTGGYSNQPQHF
TRBJ2-1 TRBV11-2 13 NA NA TGTGCCAGCAGCTTAAAAAGCGGCAATGAGCAGTTCTTC CASSLKSGNEQFF
TRBJ2-1 TRBV10-3 15 NA TRBD2 TGTGCCATCAGTGAAAGGCTAGCGGGACCGAATGAGCAGTTCTTC CAISERLAGPNEQFF
TRBJ2-2 TRBV6-4 16 NA NA TGTGCCAGCAGTGACTCGTTCAGTCTAGTCGCCGGGGAGCTGTTTTTT CASSDSFSLVAGELFF
TRBJ1-2 TRBV7-2 14 NA NA TGTGCCAGCAGCCCACCAGGCAGGGGCGATGGCTACACCTTC CASSPPGRGDGYTF
TRBJ2-7 TRBV6-2/TRBV6-3 13 NA TRBD1 TGTGCCAGCAGCGTGACAGGGGGCTACGAGCAGTACTTC CASSVTGGYEQYF
TRBJ2-7 TRBV29-1 14 NA TRBD1 TGCAGCGTTGAGGGGGACAGGGGCTCCTACGAGCAGTACTTC CSVEGDRGSYEQYF
TRBJ2-2 TRBV15 14 NA NA TGTGCCACCAGCAGAGATCGGGGTCCCGGGGAGCTGTTTTTT CATSRDRGPGELFF
TRBJ1-2 TRBV7-3 15 many NA TGTGCCAGCAGCTTAATGCAGGGGTTTATGGATGGCTACACCTTC CASSLMQGFMDGYTF
TRBJ1-2 TRBV12-3/TRBV12-4 12 NA TRBD1 TGTGCCAGCCACCCAGGGGGTTATGGCTACACCTTC CASHPGGYGYTF
TRBJ2-3 TRBV6-2/TRBV6-3 15 few NA TGTGCCAGCAGTTACGGCGGGGACGACACAGATACGCAGTATTTT CASSYGGDDTDTQYF
TRBJ2-1 TRBV7-3 13 NA NA TGTGCCAGCAGCGGCCGGCTAGCTGGGGAGCAGTTCTTC CASSGRLAGEQFF
TRBJ2-7 TRBV19 18 NA NA TGTGCCAGTAGTACCCTAGGAAACGACAGGTCGGGAAACTACGAGCAGTACTTC CASSTLGNDRSGNYEQYF
TRBJ1-6 TRBV7-2 14 NA TRBD1 TGTGCCAGCAGCTTGGACAGGGCGCCCTCACCCCTCCACTTT CASSLDRAPSPLHF
TRBJ2-1 TRBV6-2/TRBV6-3 15 NA NA TGTGCCAGCAGTTCTTTCGGCGGCCGGGGAAATGAGCAGTTCTTC CASSSFGGRGNEQFF
TRBJ2-7 TRBV6-6 15 NA NA TGTGCCAGCAGTTATAATCCTGACAGAACCTACGAGCAGTACTTC CASSYNPDRTYEQYF
TRBJ1-5 TRBV23-1 14 NA NA TGCGCCAGCAGCCCCGGGGGGGGCAATCAGCCCCAGCATTTT CASSPGGGNQPQHF
TRBJ2-1 TRBV5-1 15 NA TRBD1 TGCGCCAGCAGCCGCGGACAGGGGAAACGAGATGAGCAGTTCTTC CASSRGQGKRDEQFF
TRBJ2-1 TRBV24-1 13 once NA TGTGCCACCCGAGACAGCGCCTACAATGAGCAGTTCTTC CATRDSAYNEQFF
TRBJ1-4 TRBV7-6 15 once NA TGTGCCAGCAGCCCTAGTCGGGGAAGGAGTGAAAAACTGTTTTTT CASSPSRGRSEKLFF
TRBJ2-1 TRBV6-4 13 NA TRBD2 TGTGCCAGCAGTGTCCGGGAGGGAAATGAGCAGTTCTTC CASSVREGNEQFF
TRBJ2-2 TRBV13 15 NA TRBD1 TGTGCCAGCAGCTTAGGACAGGGGGCCTCCGGGGAGCTGTTTTTT CASSLGQGASGELFF
TRBJ1-3 TRBV19 14 NA TRBD1 TGTGCCAGTAACGAACAGGGGGCTGGAAACACCATATATTTT CASNEQGAGNTIYF
TRBJ1-1 TRBV19 13 NA NA TGTGCCAGTAGGCAGGGGATTTACACTGAAGCTTTCTTT CASRQGIYTEAFF
TRBJ1-1 TRBV12-5 15 few NA TGTGCTAGTGGTTCGTGGGGCGATCGGAACACTGAAGCTTTCTTT CASGSWGDRNTEAFF
TRBJ1-1 TRBV5-1 15 NA NA TGCGCCAGCAGCTTGAGAACAGAGATGAACACTGAAGCTTTCTTT CASSLRTEMNTEAFF
TRBJ2-5 TRBV30 16 NA TRBD2 TGTGCCTGGAGTAAAGGACTAGCGGCCCCAGGAACGACCCAGTACTTC CAWSKGLAAPGTTQYF
TRBJ2-3 TRBV10-3 16 NA NA TGTGCCATCAGTGACCGGACTAAGCCTAGCACAGATACGCAGTATTTT CAISDRTKPSTDTQYF
TRBJ2-7 TRBV4-1 14 once NA TGCGCCAGCAGCCAAGGCAGGGGTCCGTACGAGCAGTACTTC CASSQGRGPYEQYF
TRBJ2-3 TRBV25-1 14 NA NA TGTGCCAGCAGTGGGGGGCTTCTTACAGATACGCAGTATTTT CASSGGLLTDTQYF
TRBJ2-5 TRBV7-9 12 NA NA TGTGCCAGCAGGCCGGGCCAAGAGACCCAGTACTTC CASRPGQETQYF
TRBJ2-1 TRBV7-7 18 NA NA TGTGCTAGCAGCTTACTCCTCTGGGCGGGCTCCTCCTACAATGAGCAGTTCTTC CASSLLLWAGSSYNEQFF
TRBJ1-5 TRBV12-3/TRBV12-4 13 NA NA TGTGCCAGCAGAGAGGGCGCGGGGCAGCCCCAGCATTTT CASREGAGQPQHF
TRBJ2-3 TRBV29-1 13 NA NA TGCAGCGTACGACAGCTAAGCACAGATACGCAGTATTTT CSVRQLSTDTQYF
TRBJ2-3 TRBV5-1 15 NA TRBD2 TGCGCCAGCAGCTTGTCCGGGACTAGCGCAGATACGCAGTATTTT CASSLSGTSADTQYF
TRBJ1-1 TRBV19 14 NA NA TGTGCCAGTAGTCCGGGACAATGGAACACTGAAGCTTTCTTT CASSPGQWNTEAFF